These T cell receptor beta chains were read from a single sample in a study of T cell repertoires in cytomegalovirus infection. From the reads, TCRdb called clonotypes with MiXCR, one entry per CDR3 protein. Of 250,000 to 400,000 distinct CDR3 sequences listed, 25% are singletons. What these receptors recognize is not known. The input for sequencing was cultured PBMCs, taken from culture after CMV antigen stimulation. The receptors derive from a human donor in good health (CMV status not recorded). Some clones in this sample may be carry-over from other donors' samples. CDR3s include the opening cysteine and the closing phenylalanine or tryptophan. A D gene is named only where the DNA matches it firmly. Clone size is shown for a subset of rows, as once, few, many or a class of expanded clone.

CDR3 DNA,CDR3 protein,clone size,D gene,V gene,J gene
TGTGCCAGCAGTGGGGGGCTAACGTATAGCAATCAGCCCCAGCATTTT,CASSGGLTYSNQPQHF,NA,NA,TRBV2,TRBJ1-5
TGTGCCAGCAGTCCACAGGCCTTACGGGGCTACACCTTC,CASSPQALRGYTF,NA,NA,TRBV27,TRBJ1-2
TGTGCCAGCAGCTTTGGACTAGCGGGTTCCCGCACAGATACGCAGTATTTT,CASSFGLAGSRTDTQYF,many,TRBD2,TRBV5-5,TRBJ2-3
TGTGCCAGCAGGGAGGAGACACTAGCCAAAAACATTCAGTACTTC,CASREETLAKNIQYF,many,NA,TRBV6-2/TRBV6-3,TRBJ2-4
TGCAGTGGATCTCCCCCGCTAGCGGGGTTTATCAATGAGCAGTTCTTC,CSGSPPLAGFINEQFF,NA,TRBD2,TRBV20-1,TRBJ2-1
TGTGCCAGCAGCTTGGAGCGACAGTCGACCTATGGCTACACCTTC,CASSLERQSTYGYTF,many,NA,TRBV12-3/TRBV12-4,TRBJ1-2
TGTGCCAGCAGCTTAGGAACGGGGTGGGTACCCACGGGCAATGAGCAGTTCTTC,CASSLGTGWVPTGNEQFF,NA,NA,TRBV7-2,TRBJ2-1
TGTGCCAGCAGTCCGGGATCCCCCACAGATACGCAGTATTTT,CASSPGSPTDTQYF,NA,NA,TRBV6-6,TRBJ2-3
TGTGCCAGCAGCTTAGAGCTAGCGGGGTTCACAGATACGCAGTATTTT,CASSLELAGFTDTQYF,NA,TRBD2,TRBV7-8,TRBJ2-3
TGTGCCAGCAGCCAAGGGGAATATAGCAATCAGCCCCAGCATTTT,CASSQGEYSNQPQHF,NA,NA,TRBV7-9,TRBJ1-5
TGTGCCAGCAGTTTAGTTCCGGGGGCCTCCTACGAGCAGTACTTC,CASSLVPGASYEQYF,many,NA,TRBV12-3/TRBV12-4,TRBJ2-7
TGCAGTGCTAGCCCCTCGGGCTCTTACAATGAGCAGTTCTTC,CSASPSGSYNEQFF,NA,NA,TRBV20-1,TRBJ2-1
TGTGCCAGCGCGGGGGCTGAGGGTCAGCCCCAGCATTTT,CASAGAEGQPQHF,NA,NA,TRBV7-9,TRBJ1-5
TGTGCCAGCAGCTTAAACCGGGACAGGGTGGATCAGCCCCAGCATTTT,CASSLNRDRVDQPQHF,NA,TRBD1,TRBV7-9,TRBJ1-5
TGTGCCACCAGCAGAGACAAATTGGGTGAGCAGTTCTTC,CATSRDKLGEQFF,once,NA,TRBV15,TRBJ2-1
TGTGCCAGCTCCGTCAGAGAGGGAGAAAGGCAGTTCTTC,CASSVREGERQFF,NA,NA,TRBV18,TRBJ2-1
TGTGCTAGTGGTTTAACAGATGAAGCTTTCTTT,CASGLTDEAFF,few,NA,TRBV12-5,TRBJ1-1
TGTGCCAGCAGCTTAGCTATGGCGGGCAATAATGAGCAGTTCTTC,CASSLAMAGNNEQFF,many,NA,TRBV7-8,TRBJ2-1
TGTGCCAGCAGCAAAACTTCCATCGATGAAAAACTGTTTTTT,CASSKTSIDEKLFF,few,NA,TRBV7-9,TRBJ1-4
TGTGCCAGCAGTTATCGGCAGGGCCAAGAGACCCAGTACTTC,CASSYRQGQETQYF,NA,NA,TRBV12-3/TRBV12-4,TRBJ2-5
TGTGCCAGCAGCCCGGGGGTTGTAACGTGGAATGAGCAGTTCTTC,CASSPGVVTWNEQFF,few,NA,TRBV6-2/TRBV6-3,TRBJ2-1
TGTGCCAGTAGCCGATTGGGGGGATTGGAGACCCAGTACTTC,CASSRLGGLETQYF,NA,NA,TRBV19,TRBJ2-5
TGTGCCAGCCGTGGGCCAGCGGGAGGCTTAACCAAAAACATTCAGTACTTC,CASRGPAGGLTKNIQYF,many,TRBD2,TRBV6-1,TRBJ2-4
TGTGCCAGCAGCTTAGAAGGGGACATTCAGTACTTC,CASSLEGDIQYF,few,NA,TRBV7-2,TRBJ2-4
TGTGCCAGCAGCCCAGACCACGAGCAGTACTTC,CASSPDHEQYF,NA,NA,TRBV7-2,TRBJ2-7
TGTGCCAGCAGTTTAAGAGGCGGCGTCTATGGCTACACCTTC,CASSLRGGVYGYTF,NA,NA,TRBV28,TRBJ1-2
TGTGCCAGCAGCGAACCCCTAGGGACTAGTAATGAGCAGTTCTTC,CASSEPLGTSNEQFF,NA,TRBD2,TRBV5-4,TRBJ2-1
TGTGCCAGCAGTGCCCAGGGGGTAGGCAATCAGCCCCAGCATTTT,CASSAQGVGNQPQHF,few,TRBD1,TRBV27,TRBJ1-5
TGTGCCAACAGCCCCCACTTGGACTCAAACACTGAAGCTTTCTTT,CANSPHLDSNTEAFF,NA,NA,TRBV7-9,TRBJ1-1
TGTGCCAGCACCGCCCGGGGGGCCGGGGCCAACGTCCTGACTTTC,CASTARGAGANVLTF,NA,NA,TRBV12-3/TRBV12-4,TRBJ2-6
TGTGCCAGCAGCTTAGGCGAAGGATCCCGGAATTCACCCCTCCACTTT,CASSLGEGSRNSPLHF,many,NA,TRBV13,TRBJ1-6
TGTGCCAGGAGCACCAGACAGGGGCTTTCAGATGGCTACACCTTC,CARSTRQGLSDGYTF,NA,TRBD1,TRBV11-2,TRBJ1-2
TGTGCCAGCATGGGTTGGAGGGGGCTCGGCACTGAAGCTTTCTTT,CASMGWRGLGTEAFF,few,TRBD1,TRBV6-5,TRBJ1-1
TGTGCCAGCAGCTTTCCGACATATCACCATGAGCAGTTCTTC,CASSFPTYHHEQFF,many,NA,TRBV7-2,TRBJ2-1
TGTGCCAGCAGCTCAACAGGGCCCTCCTACAATGAGCAGTTCTTC,CASSSTGPSYNEQFF,NA,NA,TRBV7-8,TRBJ2-1
TGTGCCAGCAGCTTAGTGGGCGGGCGACCAGATACGCAGTATTTT,CASSLVGGRPDTQYF,many,NA,TRBV7-2,TRBJ2-3
TGTGCCAGCAGCGGACAGGGTGGAGGTCTGACTTTC,CASSGQGGGLTF,NA,TRBD1,TRBV2,TRBJ2-6
TGTGCCAGTAGGGTAGGAGTGTACGGGGATACGCAGTATTTT,CASRVGVYGDTQYF,NA,NA,TRBV19,TRBJ2-3
TGTGCCAGCAGTTTAAATCGCCACGACAGCAATCAGCCCCAGCATTTT,CASSLNRHDSNQPQHF,few,NA,TRBV27,TRBJ1-5
TGCGCCAGCAGCCGGACTAGCGGGAGCATGGAGACCCAGTACTTC,CASSRTSGSMETQYF,few,TRBD2,TRBV4-1,TRBJ2-5
TGTGCCAGCAGCAAACCGGGACAGGGTATCCACGAGCAGTACTTC,CASSKPGQGIHEQYF,few,TRBD1,TRBV6-2/TRBV6-3,TRBJ2-7
TGTGCCAGCAGCTCCGGTAGGGTCGATCAGCCCCAGCATTTT,CASSSGRVDQPQHF,many,NA,TRBV7-8,TRBJ1-5
TGTGCCAGCAGTTTCGGCGGGAGGGCCTCCGAGCAGTACTTC,CASSFGGRASEQYF,few,TRBD2,TRBV28,TRBJ2-7
TGTGCCAGCCGCGGTAGCGGGAGGGCCGTAGATACGCAGTATTTT,CASRGSGRAVDTQYF,NA,TRBD2,TRBV11-2,TRBJ2-3
TGTGCCAGCTACCAGACAGGGGAAAACATTCAGTACTTC,CASYQTGENIQYF,NA,TRBD1,TRBV6-6,TRBJ2-4
TGTGCCAGCAGCTTAGAACCGGGGTCTGGAAACACCATATATTTT,CASSLEPGSGNTIYF,many,NA,TRBV7-2,TRBJ1-3